Presented here are 5 T cell receptor beta chains from one specimen sequenced in a study of blood T cell repertoires in COVID-19. Repertoires were generated with immunoSEQ multiplex PCR, while TCRdb's copy carries only in-frame clones and drops some. Found here are around 180,000 clones, roughly 90% of them singletons; the top ten hold roughly 24%. The sample taken for sequencing was peripheral blood. These receptor sequences come from a man between 60 and 70 years old with acute or convalescent COVID-19.

The chain carries TRBV3-1 (or the pseudogene TRBV3-2) and TRBJ1-4, with 9 bases aligning to TRBD1. Germline lookup yields CDR1 LGHDT and CDR2 YNNKEL (reference sequence). The CDR3 length is 14 residues. J lost 8 bases, V lost 1 base, and 2 bases had no gene match. The CDR3, as DNA: TGTGCCAGCAGCCAAGGGACAGGGGACGAAAAACTGTTTTTT. Translation gives CASSQGTGDEKLFF.

The gene calls are TRBV30 and TRBJ2-3, with D perhaps matching TRBD2 (5 bases). This CDR3 is built from 15 residues. Germline CDR1 GTSNPN, CDR2 SVGIG (reference sequence). Deletions cut 3 bases from V and 2 bases from J, with 15 bases between. The CDR3 protein is CAWSLTKRHTDTQYF. In DNA, the CDR3 is TGTGCCTGGAGCCTGACTAAGCGACACACAGATACGCAGTATTTT.

The chain uses TRBV4-1 and TRBJ2-5; 10 bases are a match to TRBD1. Germline V gene lookup returns CDR1 MGHRA and CDR2 YSYEKL. The length of the CDR3 is 15 residues. The J segment lost 5 bases and the V segment lost 4 bases, leaving 7 bases of the junction unmatched. CDR3 sequence: CASSPQTGGGETQYF. In DNA, the CDR3 is TGCGCCAGCAGCCCCCAGACAGGGGGCGGCGAGACCCAGTACTTC.

The table lists this clone with a few counts. The chain combines TRBV4-3 with TRBJ2-3, with 7 bases identical to TRBD1. The CDR3 contains 16 residues. Per the germline V gene, CDR1 is LGHNA and CDR2 is YSLEER. V was pared by 0 bases and J by 4 bases, with 7 bases of the junction left unmatched. The CDR3 bases are TGCGCCAGCAGCCAAGAAGGGCAGGGGGAAGCAGATACGCAGTATTTT. As protein: CASSQEGQGEADTQYF.

A remark on this clone: One end of the junction does not line up with germline, which may come from a read error. The gene calls are TRBV19 and TRBJ1-6; D gene ambiguous. This CDR3 spans 16 amino acids. Germline values: CDR1 LNHDA, CDR2 SQIVND (reference sequence). In DNA, the CDR3 is TGTGCCAATAGTTTCGACCCGGGGTCCCGTTATTCACCCCTCCACTTT. Its translation is CANSFDPGSRYSPLHF.